The sequence of this TCR beta chain was determined in a study of T cell repertoires in cytomegalovirus infection. Study background: CMV epitopes, recently identified HLA-C-restricted and well-studied HLA-B-restricted, were used. Based on public TCR beta signatures, there were indications of CMV infection and of a matching HLA type. Study findings and constraints: Using cumulative public TCR beta family frequency, the authors identified those who carried CMV together with the relevant HLA. The study found HLA-C-restricted CMV-specific TCR beta clonotypes dominating the ex vivo response.

This clonotype showed up many times. The antigen is not known. TCRdb redid the calling of the reads with MiXCR, one entry per CDR3 protein. The profile shows a few hundred thousand distinct CDR3 sequences, 20% to 30% of them singletons. Source: cultured PBMCs, taken from culture after CMV antigen stimulation. This clonotype originated in a human donor in good health (CMV status not recorded). Some clones in this sample may be carry-over from other donors' samples.

This CDR3 is CASSPTGTGSSGANVLTF. DNA for the CDR3: TGTGCCAGCAGCCCAACCGGGACAGGTTCTTCTGGGGCCAACGTCCTGACTTTC. The chain couples TRBV7-2 to TRBJ2-6; 8 bases match TRBD1. Looked up from germline, CDR1 is SGHTA and CDR2 is FQGNSA. Trimming took 5 bases from V and 1 from J; bases not matched to a gene: 10. CDR3 size: 18 residues.